This paragraph reports one T cell receptor (beta chain). PCR employed 60 Vbeta and 13 Jbeta primers. Assay used: immunoSEQ multiplex PCR; TCRdb lists only in-frame clones, some missing. The data show 120,000 to 150,000 clones, with around 80% seen just once and about 4.3% held by the top ten. This sample is part of a study of cytomegalovirus exposure and HLA in healthy donors. Germline lookup yields CDR1 LGHNA and CDR2 YNFKEQ. The CDR3 runs 17 residues. Trimming removed 0 bases at V and 0 bases at J, with 12 bases between. The chain couples TRBV4-2 to TRBJ1-5; D ambiguous. Specimen: PBMCs. The receptor was isolated from a woman aged 40 to 50 in good health and CMV-seropositive. The CDR3 reads CASSQEVLGYSNQPQHF. The CDR3 DNA follows: TGTGCCAGCAGCCAAGAGGTTCTCGGGTATAGCAATCAGCCCCAGCATTTT.